A selection of T cell receptor beta chains follows, all from one sample in a study of STAT5B mutations in CD4+ large granular lymphocyte leukemia. Sequencing used immunoSEQ multiplex PCR; TCRdb keeps in-frame clones, though not all of them. The repertoire has about 30,000 clones, approximately 79% of them found once; the top ten carry roughly 2%. Material for sequencing was CD4+ T cells from blood buffy coats. The receptors here all came from a human donor in good health. CDR3s leave out the opening cysteine and the closing phenylalanine or tryptophan.

V: TRBV5-1
CDR3: ASSSRTAGGGEQF

V: TRBV30
CDR3: AWSPGQPNQPQH

V: TRBV5-1
CDR3: ASSAGTAGNTIY

V: TRBV19
CDR3: ASTNRGGQTYGYT

V: TRBV30
CDR3: AIKDRAGISPLH

V: TRBV2
CDR3: ASRIRDRAGYT

V: TRBV5-8
CDR3: ASSRIGELF

V: TRBV9
CDR3: ASTTQLMANTGELF

V: TRBV19
CDR3: ASSIWDLGTEAF

V: TRBV15
CDR3: ATSSLRESATNEKLF

V: TRBV27
CDR3: ASPYPWANVLT